This record concerns one T cell receptor beta chain sequence. Its antigen remains unidentified. The data were obtained in a study of yellow fever vaccine responses in identical twins. Via MiXCR, TCRdb re-called the RT-PCR reads, giving one row per CDR3 protein. The repertoire holds 9,500 or so distinct CDR3 sequences, with 70% to 90% as singletons. General study results and limits: Vaccine-induced T cell responses in twins were reportedly observed to appear partly convergent, partly personalized.

Germline V CDR1 and CDR2: SGHTA, FQGNSA. Trimming removed 4 bases at V and 8 bases at J, with 18 bases between. The CDR3 is 15 amino acids. This receptor was taken from a woman aged 18-35 years who received the yellow fever vaccine. The source was T cells from blood (PBMCs), unsorted or a sorted subset (not recorded which), collected before or after yellow fever vaccination (not recorded which). This chain links TRBV7-2 with TRBJ1-3; D might be TRBD1 (6 bases). CDR3: CASSYPRTGIDTIYF. CDR3 sequence (DNA): TGTGCCAGCAGCTATCCAAGAACAGGGATAGACACCATATATTTT.